The TCR beta chain described here comes from a study of long-term antiretroviral therapy in people with HIV (dated by TCRdb to the early 2020s). For context, the study as a whole: The earliest samples were collected about a decade before the 2015 WHO recommendation for immediate ART, when ART was typically delayed until CD4 counts fell. From some 30 adults with confirmed HIV infection, the cohort provided approximately 190 cryopreserved PBMC samples, gathered serially across a mean of approximately six years (range 1-12). A retrospective serial study tested whether ART initiation and durable HIV suppression were associated with changes in peripheral blood TRB repertoire composition and diversity. Of the roughly 30 participants with HIV, some 12 were female. No cross-contamination during QIAcube processing was seen in test extractions of a monoclonal T-cell line run alongside roughly 35 polyclonal samples.

Inclusion was restricted to participants for whom at least one PBMC sample before ART initiation and at least two post-ART samples were available. Every participant with HIV received treatment in the United States of America. Before DNA extraction, cryopreserved samples of about 0.9-11 million PBMC were thawed and washed. At the time of the earliest PBMC sample, participants with HIV were aged between about 23 and 55 years. Per participant, PBMC samples came from 1-4 timepoints prior to ART initiation and 2-8 timepoints following ART initiation, for a median of 7 samples. Serial HIV viral load, CD4+ T-cell count, ART history and demographic data were obtained for every participant. Genomic DNA was extracted from unsorted PBMC with a Qiagen kit on a QIAcube, with processing performed in batches of 12 samples. Overall study outcomes, separate from this receptor: Because PBMC availability was limited, only the TCR beta chain was sequenced, with no alpha chain pairing. Narrower CDR3 length ranges were observed in HIV repertoires than in controls, and an antigen-experienced repertoire with only a slight naive shift after ART was suggested by the network structure. At every time point, the repertoire was dominated by expanded TRB clones first identified before ART initiation, although this dominance fluctuated and, in many PLHIV, declined after ART. Unsorted PBMC were profiled instead of sorted CD4+ and CD8+ T cells because pre-ART samples had limited cell numbers. Inferences about post-ART repertoire changes are limited because no data were available on ART adherence, viral resistance or therapy changes. ART initiation was associated with a significant increase in TRB diversity, but diversity stayed significantly below transplant donor controls even after long-term ART. The samples span the years 2004 to 2017, and the ART regimens used at that time may not be as effective as current regimens.

The germline V gene specifies MGHRA as CDR1 and YSYEKL as CDR2. From the cysteine through the phenylalanine, the CDR3 covers 16 amino acids. The sequence is cut down to CDR3 DNA, 48 bases in frame from base 1. The V end loses 5 bases and the J end loses 7 bases, and a stretch of 23 bases separates them. Notes on this clone: Its cognate antigen has yet to be identified. No base-level quality is on record; no much larger clone is a single base apart.

Sequencing of the TRB variable region was done with the immunoSEQ hsTCRB v3.0 assay at survey level resolution. The target sequencing depth for TRB was about 40,000-50,000 T-cell genomes per sample. An Illumina MiSeq with a v3 150-cycle kit was used to sequence the pooled TRB libraries. Per the source publication's procedure: Repertoire analysis was run in R within a reproducible Nextflow workflow that covered QC, data transformation and analysis. Custom analyses were implemented in LymphoSeq2, an R package for AIRR-Seq data exploration. Four samples that yielded fewer than 5000 total TRB sequences were excluded, so that about 200 HIV repertoires were analyzed. Among the 188 retained HIV repertoires, 59 were collected before ART initiation and around 130 were collected after ART initiation. Each repertoire was downsampled to 5000 TRB nucleotide sequences, and summary statistics were averaged across 100 downsampling iterations. The analysis kept only TRB sequences whose CDR3 regions were at least seven amino acids long. A Shannon entropy-derived clonality score and the Gini coefficient were used to measure diversity. Repertoire networks linked the top 5000 CDR3 amino acid sequences whenever two sequences differed by an edit distance of one. For TRB CDR3 amino acid sequences, antigen specificity groups and MHC restriction were predicted with GLIPH2. CDR3 amino acid sequences were matched against VDJdb and McPAS-TCR to flag known CMV, EBV, HIV or tissue antigen associations. Pre-ART, post-ART and control groups were compared with Wilcoxon signed-rank tests and Holm-Bonferroni correction. TCRdb mirrors the immuneACCESS table, restricted to in-frame sequences. Some clones are absent from its copies; in checked studies, under half trace to an unresolved V gene, and the reason for the others is unknown. The V and J calls and clone size come from that table; D and trimming were worked out from the DNA. Within this sample are thousands of clones, with roughly 80% of them counted one time only. The top ten clonotypes cover about a sixth of the sample.

The sequence derives from a man aged 35 to 55 with HIV. The sequenced sample was unsorted PBMCs, obtained 0.5 years before starting antiretroviral therapy. The sequence joins TRBV4-1 to TRBJ1-1; a tentative D call is TRBD1 (5 bases match). Here the CDR3 is given as CASSTDKLVREVEAFF. The sequenced DNA is TGCGCCAGCAGCACGGACAAGCTGGTCCGGGAGGTTGAAGCTTTCTTT.